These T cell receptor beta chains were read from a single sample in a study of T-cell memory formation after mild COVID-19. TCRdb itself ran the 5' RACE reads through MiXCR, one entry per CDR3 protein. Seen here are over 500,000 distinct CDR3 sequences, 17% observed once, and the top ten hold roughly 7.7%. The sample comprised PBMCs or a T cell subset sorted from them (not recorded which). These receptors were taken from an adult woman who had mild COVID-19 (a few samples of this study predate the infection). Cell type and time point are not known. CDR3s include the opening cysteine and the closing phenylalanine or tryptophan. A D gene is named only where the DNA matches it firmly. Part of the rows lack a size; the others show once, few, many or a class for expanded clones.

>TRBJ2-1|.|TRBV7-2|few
TGTGCCAGCAGCCCCGAGAACAAGGACAATGAGCAGTTCTTC
CASSPENKDNEQFF
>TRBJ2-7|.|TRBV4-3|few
TGCGCCAGCAGCCAGGGGGCTATGGGCTCCTACGAGCAGTACTTC
CASSQGAMGSYEQYF
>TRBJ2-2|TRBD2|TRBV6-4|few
TGTGCCAGCAGAAGGCGGGAGGAAACCGGGGAGCTGTTTTTT
CASRRREETGELFF
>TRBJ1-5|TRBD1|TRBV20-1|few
TGCAGTGCTAGAGATGCGGACACCACAGGGGTTTTTGGCAATCAGCCCCAGCATTTT
CSARDADTTGVFGNQPQHF
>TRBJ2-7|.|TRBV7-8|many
TGTGCCAGCAGCATCCGGGACGGACCCTACGAGCAGTACTTC
CASSIRDGPYEQYF
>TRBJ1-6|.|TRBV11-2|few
TGTGCCAGCAGCCCTACGAAGGGAGATTCACCCCTCCACTTT
CASSPTKGDSPLHF
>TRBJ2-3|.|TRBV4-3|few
TGCGCCAGCAGCCAATCGGGGGCCCACACAGATACGCAGTATTTT
CASSQSGAHTDTQYF
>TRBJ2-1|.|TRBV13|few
TGTGCCAGCAGCTTATGGAGTGAGGAGGAACAGTTCTTC
CASSLWSEEEQFF
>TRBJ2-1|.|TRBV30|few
TGTGCCTGGTTTAGCGGCGGCAATGAGCAGTTCTTC
CAWFSGGNEQFF
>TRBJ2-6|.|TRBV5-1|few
TGCGCCAGCAGCCAGCTATCTGGGGCCAACGTCCTGACTTTC
CASSQLSGANVLTF
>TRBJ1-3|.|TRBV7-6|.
TGTGCCAACCCAACCCCGGGATCCAAATACACCATATATTTT
CANPTPGSKYTIYF
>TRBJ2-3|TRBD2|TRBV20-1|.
TGCAGTGCTAGATGGTGGGCGGGGGGTCGCACAGATACGCAGTATTTT
CSARWWAGGRTDTQYF
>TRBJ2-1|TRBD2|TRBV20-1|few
TGCAGTGCTAGAGTTAGCGGGAACTACAATGAGCAGTTCTTC
CSARVSGNYNEQFF
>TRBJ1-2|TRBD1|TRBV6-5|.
TGTGCCAGCAGGGTGGACAGGGGGAAAAACTATGGCTACACCTTC
CASRVDRGKNYGYTF
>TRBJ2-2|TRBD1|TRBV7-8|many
TGTGCCAGCAGCTGGGACAGTTACACCGGGGAGCTGTTTTTT
CASSWDSYTGELFF
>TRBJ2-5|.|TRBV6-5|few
TGTGCCAGCAGCCAGGCCGGACTTTCACAAGAGACCCAGTACTTC
CASSQAGLSQETQYF
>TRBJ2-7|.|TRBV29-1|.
TGCAGCGTTGTAGATGACAGCAGCTCCTACGAGCAGTACTTC
CSVVDDSSSYEQYF
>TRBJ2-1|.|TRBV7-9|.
TGTGCCAGCAGCATAAGTCCGGGCAGCAATGAGCAGTTCTTC
CASSISPGSNEQFF
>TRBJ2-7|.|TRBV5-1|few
TGCGCCAGCAGCTGGGGTCTCCGGGACTGGTCCTACGAGCAGTACTTC
CASSWGLRDWSYEQYF
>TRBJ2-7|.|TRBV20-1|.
TGCAGTGCTACCCAAGCGTCTGCGGCCTACGAGCAGTACTTC
CSATQASAAYEQYF
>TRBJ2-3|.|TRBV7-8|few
TGTGCCAGCAGCTTACACATCACAGATACGCAGTATTTT
CASSLHITDTQYF
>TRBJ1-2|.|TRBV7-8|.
TGTGCCAGCAGGTCATATACCTCGTATCGCTACACCTTC
CASRSYTSYRYTF
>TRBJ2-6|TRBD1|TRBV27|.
TGTGCCAGCAGTTCGGACAGGGATGGGGCCAACGTCCTGACTTTC
CASSSDRDGANVLTF
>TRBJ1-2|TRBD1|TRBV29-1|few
TGCAGCGTTGAAAATAGGGGACAGGGATTCTATGGCTACACCTTC
CSVENRGQGFYGYTF
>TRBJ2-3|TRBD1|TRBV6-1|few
TGTGCCAGCAGTGATGGGACAGGGGGCACAGATACGCAGTATTTT
CASSDGTGGTDTQYF
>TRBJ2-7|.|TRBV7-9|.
TGTGCCAGCAGCCCCCTTGGGGAAGAGCAGTACTTC
CASSPLGEEQYF
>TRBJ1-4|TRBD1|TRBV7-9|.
TGTGCCAGCAGCTTCGGGACAGGACGTAATGAAAAACTGTTTTTT
CASSFGTGRNEKLFF
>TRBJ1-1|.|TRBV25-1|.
TGTGCCAGCAGCGAAAGGGGATTAAACACTGAAGCTTTCTTT
CASSERGLNTEAFF
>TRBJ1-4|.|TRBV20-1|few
TGCAGTGCTGATAGGCCCGATAATGAAAAACTGTTTTTT
CSADRPDNEKLFF
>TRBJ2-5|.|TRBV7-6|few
TGTGCCAGCAGCTTAGGGGCAGGGGAAGAGACCCAGTACTTC
CASSLGAGEETQYF
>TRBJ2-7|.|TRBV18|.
TGTGCCAGCTCACCAAGAACCAGCATGTCCTACGAGCAGTACTTC
CASSPRTSMSYEQYF
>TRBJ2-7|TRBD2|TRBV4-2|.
TGTGCCAGCAGCCAGGCTCTAGCGGGAGCCTACGAGCAGTACTTC
CASSQALAGAYEQYF
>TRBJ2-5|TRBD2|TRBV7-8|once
TGTGCCAGCAGCTTATCCTTGGGGCTAGCGGGAGAGACCCAGTACTTC
CASSLSLGLAGETQYF
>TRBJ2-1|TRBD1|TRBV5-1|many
TGCGCCAGCAGCTTGTTGGACAGGGGAATCAATGAGCAGTTCTTC
CASSLLDRGINEQFF
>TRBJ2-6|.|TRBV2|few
TGTGCCAGTTCGGTAGCCTCCTCTGGGGCCAACGTCCTGACTTTC
CASSVASSGANVLTF
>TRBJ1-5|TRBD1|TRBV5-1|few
TGCGCCAGCAGCATCGGACAGGGGGCCTATCAGCCCCAGCATTTT
CASSIGQGAYQPQHF
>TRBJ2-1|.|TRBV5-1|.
TGCGCCAGCAGCTTAGGCTTTTTGAGGGGCGGTGTCTACAATGAGCAGTTCTTC
CASSLGFLRGGVYNEQFF
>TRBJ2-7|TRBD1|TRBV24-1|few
TGTGCCACCAGTGAGTCCGGGACAGACTACGAGCAGTACTTC
CATSESGTDYEQYF
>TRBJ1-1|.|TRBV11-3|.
TGTGCCAGCAGCTTAGGGACTCGTGAAGCTTTCTTT
CASSLGTREAFF
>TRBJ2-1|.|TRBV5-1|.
TGCGCCAGCAGCTTGGACCAGGGAGTACTCTCCTACAATGAGCAGTTCTTC
CASSLDQGVLSYNEQFF
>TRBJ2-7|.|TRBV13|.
TGTGCCAGCAGTCCTACCCGGAGGAACGAGCAGTACTTC
CASSPTRRNEQYF
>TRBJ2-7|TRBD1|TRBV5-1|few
TGCGCCAGCAGCTTGGCCCTACGGACAGGGGGCGCGGAGCAGTACTTC
CASSLALRTGGAEQYF
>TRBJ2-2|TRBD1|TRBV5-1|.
TGCGCCAGCAGCTTGGACCCGGGACAGCGCGTTCTCACCGGGGAGCTGTTTTTT
CASSLDPGQRVLTGELFF
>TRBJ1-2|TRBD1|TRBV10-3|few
TGTGCCATCAGCTCACCCGGGACAGGGCGTTGGCATGGCTACACCTTC
CAISSPGTGRWHGYTF
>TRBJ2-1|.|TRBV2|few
TGTGCCAGCAGAGACGGGGAACCCTCCTACAATGAGCAGTTCTTC
CASRDGEPSYNEQFF
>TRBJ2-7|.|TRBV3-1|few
TGTGCCAGCAGCCCACCGAGCAACACGGGTCACTACGAGCAGTACTTC
CASSPPSNTGHYEQYF
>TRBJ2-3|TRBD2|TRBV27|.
TGTGCCTACATCCCTCGGGGGGGCCAAGATTATTTGGATACGCAGTATTTT
CAYIPRGGQDYLDTQYF
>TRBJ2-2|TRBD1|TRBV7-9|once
TGTGCCAGCAGCTTCCACCGGGACAGGGGCACCGGGGAGCTGTTTTTT
CASSFHRDRGTGELFF
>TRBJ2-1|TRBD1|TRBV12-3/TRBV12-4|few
TGTGCCAGCAGCCCGGGACAGGGGAGACAAGAGCAGTTCTTC
CASSPGQGRQEQFF
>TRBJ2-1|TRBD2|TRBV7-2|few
TGTGCCAGCAGCAGGGGACTAGTGTTAAGCAATGAGCAGTTCTTC
CASSRGLVLSNEQFF
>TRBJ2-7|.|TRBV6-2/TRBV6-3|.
TGTGCCAGCAGTTACATTCGGTCGGGAGCTATCTCCTACGAGCAGTACTTC
CASSYIRSGAISYEQYF
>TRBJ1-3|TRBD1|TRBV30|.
TGTGCCTGGAGTGAAGACAGGGAGGCGGACACCATATATTTT
CAWSEDREADTIYF
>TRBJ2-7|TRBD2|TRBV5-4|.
TGTGCAAGCAGCGCGGGGGGATCCTGGGAGCAGTACTTC
CASSAGGSWEQYF
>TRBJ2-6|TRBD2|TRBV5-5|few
TGTGCCAGCAGTTTCCCCGGGGGGAGCTCTGGGGCCAACGTCCTGACTTTC
CASSFPGGSSGANVLTF
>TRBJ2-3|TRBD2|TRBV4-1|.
TGCGCCAGCAGCCAGTTGGGGACTAGCCTGACAGATACGCAGTATTTT
CASSQLGTSLTDTQYF
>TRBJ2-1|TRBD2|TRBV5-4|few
TGTGCCAGCAGCTTCATTTTAGCGGGGGAGCAGTTCTTC
CASSFILAGEQFF
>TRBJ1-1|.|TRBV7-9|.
TGTGCCAGCAGCCCCTCCACGTGGGGGATGAACACTGAAGCTTTCTTT
CASSPSTWGMNTEAFF
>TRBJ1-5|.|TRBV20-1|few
TGCAGTGCTAGTAAAGTGGGTCTCAATCAGCCCCAGCATTTT
CSASKVGLNQPQHF
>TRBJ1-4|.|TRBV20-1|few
TGCAGTGCTAGAGATCTAGAGGGGGCAACTAATGAAAAACTGTTTTTT
CSARDLEGATNEKLFF